This TCR beta chain stems from a study of shared clonotypes between healthy human individuals. General study findings and limits: How much donors shared clonotypes was expected to be affected by sequencing depth.

J was trimmed by 6 bases and V by 2 bases; bases with no gene match: 27. This CDR3 has 21 residues. It was CD45RO-negative cells, positively selected for CCR7, that made up naive CD8 cells, with terminally differentiated effector memory CD45RA+ cells excluded. Over several immunoSEQ plates, each subset's genomic DNA was distributed in even portions. Original methodology: Filtering differed since immunoSEQ provided only junctions, with no quality scores. Sequencing used immunoSEQ multiplex PCR; TCRdb keeps in-frame clones, though not all of them. From that table come the V and J calls and clone size; the DNA was used to work out D and trimming. There are under 2,000,000 clones in the sample; approximately 94% occur only once, and 0.95% to 1.5% lies in the top ten. Concerning this clone: Its antigen is undetermined.

The clonotype originates from a man in his late teens or twenties in good health. The sample taken for sequencing was naive CD8+ T cells sorted from blood. The chain is built from TRBV23-1 and TRBJ2-7, with TRBD1 identical over 8 bases. TRBV23-1 is assigned to the ORF class and has an uncertain function. The CDR3 loop is CASSQIHPQDRETYGSGEQYF. The CDR3 DNA sequence: TGCGCCAGCAGTCAAATTCATCCCCAGGACAGGGAAACGTATGGATCAGGCGAGCAGTACTTC.